The rows below give T cell receptor beta chains drawn from one sample of a study of blood T cell repertoires in COVID-19. Profiling relied on immunoSEQ multiplex PCR, and the TCRdb table lists in-frame clones only, not all of them. The sample lists 50,000 to 70,000 clones, under 80% occurring once. The sequenced sample consisted of PBMCs or T cells enriched from blood (not recorded which). The source of these receptors is an older woman who had been exposed to COVID-19. Each CDR3 is given with its conserved first and last residue. Each record gives: D gene, J gene, clone size, V gene, CDR3 DNA, CDR3 protein. A D gene is named only where the DNA matches it firmly. Only part of the rows carry a size: once, few, many, or a class if the clone is expanded.

>-|TRBJ1-1|-|TRBV5-1
TGCGCCAGCAGCTTGCCAGGGAACACTGAAGCTTTCTTT
CASSLPGNTEAFF
>-|TRBJ1-4|-|TRBV5-4
TGTGCCAGCAGCCCGACAGTTACTAATGAAAAACTGTTTTTT
CASSPTVTNEKLFF
>TRBD2|TRBJ2-7|-|TRBV11-3
TGTGCCAGCAGCTTAGCGGGAGGTTTTGAGCAGTACTTC
CASSLAGGFEQYF
>-|TRBJ2-1|-|TRBV19
TGTGCCAGTAGTCCACTAAACATGAACTCCTACAATGAGCAGTTCTTC
CASSPLNMNSYNEQFF
>-|TRBJ1-5|many|TRBV7-8
TGTGCCAGCAGCTTAGCCGCAGGGTATCGCAATCAGCCCCAGCATTTT
CASSLAAGYRNQPQHF
>TRBD2|TRBJ2-2|once|TRBV7-9
TGTGCCAGCAGCTTACTCGGGCTAGCGGTGATCGGGGAGCTGTTTTTT
CASSLLGLAVIGELFF
>-|TRBJ2-2|once|TRBV5-1
TGCGCCAGCAACCCCGGGATTAATGCCCTCACCGGGGAGCTGTTTTTT
CASNPGINALTGELFF
>TRBD1|TRBJ2-5|-|TRBV6-1
TGTGCCAGCAGTGAAACGGACAGGGAGACCCAGTACTTC
CASSETDRETQYF
>TRBD2|TRBJ2-7|-|TRBV27
TGTGCCAGCAGTACTAGCGCCAACTACGAGCAGTACTTC
CASSTSANYEQYF
>TRBD2|TRBJ2-7|-|TRBV7-2
TGTGCCAGCAGCTTAGGGAAGCCGGGACTAGCGGGAGGAGAGCAGTACTTC
CASSLGKPGLAGGEQYF
>TRBD1|TRBJ1-2|-|TRBV6-5
TGTGCCAGCAATCTACAGGGGTCCTATGGCTACACCTTC
CASNLQGSYGYTF
>-|TRBJ1-2|few|TRBV28
TGTGCCTGCCTCAGGGCAAACTATGGCTACACCTTC
CACLRANYGYTF
>TRBD2|TRBJ2-1|-|TRBV5-1
TGCGCCAGCAGCGTAGGACTAGCGGGAGGCTCCTACAATGAGCAGTTCTTC
CASSVGLAGGSYNEQFF
>-|TRBJ2-5|-|TRBV28
TGTGCCAGCAGTTTTGAGGGGACCCAGTACTTC
CASSFEGTQYF
>-|TRBJ1-4|-|TRBV30
TGTGCCTGGAGTGTACTGGGGGGTCAGGTAAAACTGTTTTTT
CAWSVLGGQVKLFF
>-|TRBJ2-4|many|TRBV7-3
TGTGCCAGCAGCTTAAACCCACACCTAGCCAAAAACATTCAGTACTTC
CASSLNPHLAKNIQYF
>-|TRBJ1-5|-|TRBV7-6
TGTGCCAGCAGCTTAAACCGCGGGCGGCCCCAGCATTTT
CASSLNRGRPQHF
>TRBD1|TRBJ1-6|-|TRBV3-1/TRBV3-2
TGTGCCAGCAGCCACGGACAGGCCTCTAATTCACCCCTCCACTTT
CASSHGQASNSPLHF
>-|TRBJ2-2|many|TRBV30
TGTGCCTGGAATATGTTTTCGAGCACCGGGGAGCTGTTTTTT
CAWNMFSSTGELFF
>-|TRBJ1-2|-|TRBV5-6
TGTGCCAGCAGCCGAATTAGCTATGGCTACACCTTC
CASSRISYGYTF
>-|TRBJ2-7|-|TRBV6-5
TGTGCCAGCACCCGGGCAGGGCTCGAGCAGTACTTC
CASTRAGLEQYF
>-|TRBJ2-7|-|TRBV6-5
TGTGCCAGCAGGGAGTTAGCGGTCTACGAGCAGTACTTC
CASRELAVYEQYF
>-|TRBJ2-1|-|TRBV6-5
TGTGCCAGCAGCCTTGAAGGAGGGAACTACAATGAGCAGTTCTTC
CASSLEGGNYNEQFF
>-|TRBJ1-1|once|TRBV30
TGTGCCTGGACAGGGCTCACTGAAGCTTTCTTT
CAWTGLTEAFF
>-|TRBJ1-5|few|TRBV20-1
TGCAGTGCTAGACTCGGGGGGGCCCAGCATTTT
CSARLGGAQHF
>-|TRBJ2-7|-|TRBV28
TGTGCCAGCAGTCGACCTCTACGGACAGTTTTCTACGAGCAGTACTTC
CASSRPLRTVFYEQYF
>-|TRBJ2-1|-|TRBV3-1/TRBV3-2
TGTGCCAGCAGCCAACAGGCGGGTGTCTACTACAATGAGCAGTTCTTC
CASSQQAGVYYNEQFF
>-|TRBJ1-2|few|TRBV19
TGTGCCAGTAGTATCCCCACAGGGCTGTCCTATGGCTACACCTTC
CASSIPTGLSYGYTF
>TRBD1|TRBJ1-1|-|TRBV19
TGTGCCAGTAGTGCCCGACAGGGGAACACTGAAGCTTTCTTT
CASSARQGNTEAFF
>TRBD1|TRBJ1-6|-|TRBV5-8
TGTGCCAGCAGCCGGGACAGTTATAATTCACCCCTCCACTTT
CASSRDSYNSPLHF
>-|TRBJ2-2|few|TRBV2
TGTGCCAGCAAGGAGGGAGCGAACACCGGGGAGCTGTTTTTT
CASKEGANTGELFF
>-|TRBJ2-1|-|TRBV5-6
TGTGCCAGCAGCTCTTACAATGAGCAGTTCTTC
CASSSYNEQFF
>TRBD1|TRBJ1-5|-|TRBV6-5
TGTGCCAGCAGTTGGGACAGGGTAAGCAATCAGCCCCAGCATTTT
CASSWDRVSNQPQHF
>TRBD1|TRBJ1-2|-|TRBV28
TGTGCCAGCACTAGACCGGGACAGGGGACGGCGGGCTACACCTTC
CASTRPGQGTAGYTF
>-|TRBJ1-2|many|TRBV24-1
TGTGCCACCAGCGGAGGGGCCAACTATGGCTACACCTTC
CATSGGANYGYTF
>-|TRBJ1-2|-|TRBV6-1
TGTGCCAGCAGTGAAGCGAACAGCCGGAGCTACACCTTC
CASSEANSRSYTF
>TRBD1|TRBJ1-1|-|TRBV30
TGTGCCTGGAGTAGTGTAGGAGGGGGCCAAGCTTTCTTT
CAWSSVGGGQAFF
>-|TRBJ1-1|-|TRBV15
TGTGCCACCAGCAGAGATTTCGTGAACACTGAAGCTTTCTTT
CATSRDFVNTEAFF
>-|TRBJ2-7|few|TRBV30
TGTGCCTGGAGTGGGGGGGAGACCTACGAGCAGTACTTC
CAWSGGETYEQYF
>-|TRBJ2-1|many|TRBV2
TGTGCCAGCAGTGTATTCAATGAGCAGTTCTTC
CASSVFNEQFF
>-|TRBJ1-2|-|TRBV6-2/TRBV6-3
TGTGCCAGCAGTTCCACAGGGTACTATGGCTACACCTTC
CASSSTGYYGYTF
>-|TRBJ2-7|-|TRBV14
TGTGCCAGCAGCCAAAATTCGGTCGAGCAGTACTTC
CASSQNSVEQYF